Following are 3 T cell receptor beta chains from one sample sequenced in a study of blood T cell repertoires in COVID-19. Sequencing was performed with immunoSEQ multiplex PCR; in TCRdb, only in-frame clones are kept and a portion is missing. In the table there are 250,000 to 300,000 clones, approximately 90% of which are singletons. Sequencing was performed on peripheral blood. These receptors were obtained from a young woman with active or convalescent COVID-19.

The chain has TRBV29-1 and TRBJ2-2, with D possibly matching TRBD2 (5 bases). With 5 bases removed from V and 7 bases from J, the gap between germline ends came to 11 bases. Per germline, CDR1 SQVTM and CDR2 ANQGSEA. The CDR3 is made up of 12 amino acids. The CDR3 here is CSVPQGGGELFF. The CDR3 DNA reads as TGCAGCGTTCCACAAGGAGGCGGGGAGCTGTTTTTT.

The chain links TRBV7-2 to TRBJ2-5, with unresolved D. The germline gives CDR1 SGHTA, CDR2 FQGNSA. This CDR3 contains 14 residues. The V end was cut by 1 base, the J end by 2 bases, with 8 bases between. The chain's CDR3 is CASSLGYSQETQYF. The CDR3 DNA sequence: TGTGCCAGCAGCTTAGGATACAGTCAAGAGACCCAGTACTTC.

This clone was observed a few times. This chain connects TRBV10-3 to TRBJ1-2, with TRBD1 matching over 8 bases. J lost 1 base, V lost 4 bases, and 8 bases had no gene match. This CDR3 has 16 amino acids. CDR1 is ENHRY and CDR2 is SYGVKD in the germline V gene. The DNA for the CDR3 is TGTGCCATCAGTGCTGGGGGACAGGATTATAACTATGGCTACACCTTC. It is translated as CAISAGGQDYNYGYTF.